This T cell receptor beta chain came from a study of blood T cell repertoires in COVID-19. Study overall: Sites in the United States, Italy and Spain provided acute and convalescent COVID-19 samples.

Methods used by the authors: For nucleated cells, counts were estimated from reference gene primer amplification. Profiling relied on immunoSEQ multiplex PCR, and the TCRdb table lists in-frame clones only, not all of them. V and J calls and clone size are those listed in that table; D and trimming were worked out from the DNA. In the table there are 70,000 to 90,000 clones, around 78% of which are singletons. The CDR3 is 14 amino acids. Looked up from germline, CDR1 is GTSNPN and CDR2 is SVGIG (reference sequence). The ends were cut back, 2 bases at V and 10 bases at J, with 15 bases in the middle. This chain links TRBV30 with TRBJ1-6, with a tentative D call TRBD1 (5 bases). This sequence was found in a human donor in a cohort sampled during active COVID-19. Sample: peripheral blood. CDR3 loop: CAWSTRGLRSPLHF. In DNA, the CDR3 is TGTGCCTGGAGTACAAGGGGCTTACGGTCACCCCTCCACTTT.